This is a list of T cell receptor beta chains from one sample in a study of T cell repertoires in cytomegalovirus infection. From the reads, TCRdb called clonotypes with MiXCR, one entry per CDR3 protein. The sample lists 200,000 to 250,000 distinct CDR3 sequences; roughly 22% were seen once. Sequences were obtained from CD8+ T cells from PBMCs. The receptors were sampled from a human donor in good health (CMV status not recorded). Some clones in this sample may be carry-over from other donors' samples. Both conserved end residues are part of each CDR3. The D gene is left open where the match is weak. Where a row states a size, it is once, few, many or the class of an expanded clone; other rows omit it.

clone size	V gene	D gene	J gene	CDR3 protein	CDR3 DNA
-	TRBV7-9	TRBD2	TRBJ2-1	CASSGGGGFLYNEQFF	TGTGCCAGCAGCGGGGGGGGGGGATTTCTCTACAATGAGCAGTTCTTC
-	TRBV28	-	TRBJ1-1	CASSSPKGNTEAFF	TGTGCCAGCAGTTCCCCTAAGGGGAACACTGAAGCTTTCTTT
few	TRBV27	-	TRBJ1-2	CASSDSGGYYGYTF	TGTGCCAGCAGTGACTCTGGGGGTTACTATGGCTACACCTTC
few	TRBV11-2	-	TRBJ1-1	CASSMGLYTEAFF	TGTGCCAGCAGCATGGGCCTTTATACTGAAGCTTTCTTT
few	TRBV19	-	TRBJ1-1	CASSTGVGNTEAFF	TGTGCCAGTAGTACAGGGGTAGGGAACACTGAAGCTTTCTTT
-	TRBV6-5	-	TRBJ1-1	CASSYNGGMNTEAFF	TGTGCCAGCAGTTACAACGGGGGGATGAACACTGAAGCTTTCTTT
-	TRBV19	TRBD1	TRBJ2-7	CASSTAGGSYEQYF	TGTGCCAGTAGTACGGCAGGGGGCTCCTACGAGCAGTACTTC
few	TRBV4-1	-	TRBJ1-1	CASSQVLKGTEAFF	TGCGCCAGCAGCCAAGTACTTAAGGGAACTGAAGCTTTCTTT
-	TRBV9	-	TRBJ2-1	CASSVGRSPYNEQFF	TGTGCCAGCAGCGTTGGCAGATCACCCTACAATGAGCAGTTCTTC
-	TRBV13	-	TRBJ2-3	CASSLVGGQGTDTQYF	TGTGCCAGCAGCTTAGTAGGGGGGCAGGGCACAGATACGCAGTATTTT